This note documents a single TCR beta chain sequence. Its antigen remains unidentified. This specimen comes from a study of shared clonotypes between healthy human individuals. The method was immunoSEQ multiplex PCR; TCRdb's version includes in-frame clones alone and lacks a portion of them. The data contain some 500,000 clones, 79% of them seen just once; the ten biggest clones take up approximately 12%. Study observations and caveats: Blood was the only sampled material, and tissue repertoires likely differ.

The clonotype was recovered from a woman aged 35 to 49 in good health. Some clones in this sample may be carry-over from other donors' samples. Sequences were obtained from PBMCs.

The CDR3 DNA is TGTGCCAGTAGTATGCTCGGTGGATCGGGCTACGAGCAGTACTTC. This codes for CASSMLGGSGYEQYF. The chain is built from TRBV19 and TRBJ2-7; no clear D gene. This CDR3 is 15 amino acids long. V was shortened by 3 bases and J by 3 bases, with 15 bases between the two germline ends. Germline CDR1 is LNHDA and CDR2 is SQIVND (reference sequence). The full variable domain, rest sourced from reference TRBV19 and TRBJ2-7, is DGGITQSPKYLFRKEGQNVTLSCEQNLNHDAMYWYRQDPGQGLRLIYYSQIVNDFQKGDIAEGYSVSREKKESFPLTVTSAQKNPTAFYLCASSMLGGSGYEQYFGPGTRLTVT.